This paragraph covers one T cell receptor beta chain sequence. The sample belongs to a study of cytotoxic CD8 clonotypes in ibrutinib-treated CLL. Study background: Results showed some 25 partial and 2 complete responses; following median around 68 months, roughly 15 remained remitted, approximately twelve advanced. Response sampling occurred after a median approximately 12 months of treatment (range 6 to 36).

Measured with immunoSEQ multiplex PCR; TCRdb has only the in-frame clones, and not every one. Of 25,000 to 30,000 clones in the sample, roughly 85% were seen once. The CDR3 is made up of 11 amino acids. Germline CDR1 is MNHNY and CDR2 is SVGAGI (reference sequence). Unmatched junction bases numbered 4, after V lost 6 bases and J lost 9 bases. Genomic DNA in a quantity of approximately 1.8 micrograms was derived from cryopreserved PBMCs for TCR beta libraries. The chain is built from TRBV6-6 and TRBJ1-1; 7 positions agree with TRBD1. This receptor was obtained from a human donor with chronic lymphocytic leukemia. The sequencing here drew on PBMCs, taken after 24 months of ibrutinib treatment. The CDR3 is CASSLTGKAFF. The CDR3, as DNA: TGTGCCAGCAGCCTGACAGGGAAAGCTTTCTTT.